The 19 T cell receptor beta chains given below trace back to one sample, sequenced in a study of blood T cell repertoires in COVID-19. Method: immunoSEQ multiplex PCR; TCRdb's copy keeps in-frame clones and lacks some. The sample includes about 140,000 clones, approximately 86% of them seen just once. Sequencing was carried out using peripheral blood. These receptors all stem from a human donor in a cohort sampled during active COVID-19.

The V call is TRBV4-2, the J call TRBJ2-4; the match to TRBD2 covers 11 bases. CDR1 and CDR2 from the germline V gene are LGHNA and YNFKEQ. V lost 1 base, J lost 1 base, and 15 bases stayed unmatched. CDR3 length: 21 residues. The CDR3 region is CASSQASIAGGPGGAKNIQYF. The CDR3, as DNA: TGTGCCAGCAGCCAAGCATCGATAGCGGGAGGGCCGGGAGGTGCCAAAAACATTCAGTACTTC.

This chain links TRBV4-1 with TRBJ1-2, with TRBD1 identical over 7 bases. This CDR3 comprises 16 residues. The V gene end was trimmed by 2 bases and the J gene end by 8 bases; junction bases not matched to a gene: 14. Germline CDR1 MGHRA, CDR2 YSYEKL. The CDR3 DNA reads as TGCGCCAGCAGCCAAACCCCCTCTACAGGGGTCGACGGCTACACCTTC. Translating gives CASSQTPSTGVDGYTF.

The CDR3 loop reads CASSLILAPTYEQYF. The CDR3 DNA reads as TGTGCCAGCAGTCTTATCCTAGCTCCTACCTACGAGCAGTACTTC. V is TRBV27 and J is TRBJ2-7; D is possibly TRBD2 (5 bases). Trimming left V 5 bases short and J 2 bases short, with 16 bases between. This CDR3 is built from 15 residues. Germline V gene data show CDR1 as MNHEY and CDR2 as SMNVEV (reference sequence).

CDR3 protein: CASSLRGRELFF. DNA for the CDR3: TGTGCCAGCAGTTTAAGGGGTAGGGAGCTGTTTTTT. The V call is TRBV28, the J call TRBJ2-2, with a tentative D call TRBD1 (5 bases). This CDR3 is built from 12 residues. The V end was cut by 2 bases, the J end by 9 bases, with 7 bases between. Germline V CDR1 and CDR2: MDHEN, SYDVKM.

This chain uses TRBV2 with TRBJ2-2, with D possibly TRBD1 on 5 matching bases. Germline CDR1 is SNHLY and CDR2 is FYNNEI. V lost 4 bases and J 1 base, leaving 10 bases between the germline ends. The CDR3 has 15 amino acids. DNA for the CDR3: TGTGCCAGCAGTGGAGTAACAGGGAACACCGGGGAGCTGTTTTTT. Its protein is CASSGVTGNTGELFF. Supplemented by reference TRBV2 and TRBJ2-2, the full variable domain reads EPEVTQTPSHQVTQMGQEVILRCVPISNHLYFYWYRQILGQKVEFLVSFYNNEISEKSEIFDDQFSVERPDGSNFTLKIRSTKLEDSAMYFCASSGVTGNTGELFFGEGSRLTVL.

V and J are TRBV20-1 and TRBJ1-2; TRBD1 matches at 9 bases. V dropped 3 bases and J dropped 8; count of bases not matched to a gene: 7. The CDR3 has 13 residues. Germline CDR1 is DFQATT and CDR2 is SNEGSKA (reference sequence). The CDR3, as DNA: TGCAGTGCTAGTGAACAGGGGGCGTGGGGCTACACCTTC. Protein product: CSASEQGAWGYTF.

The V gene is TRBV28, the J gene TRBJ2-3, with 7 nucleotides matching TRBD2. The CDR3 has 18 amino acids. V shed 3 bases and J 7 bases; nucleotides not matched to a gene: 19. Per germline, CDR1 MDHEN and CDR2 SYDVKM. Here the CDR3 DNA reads TGTGCCAGCAGTTTGCTGGGAGGGCTACGTTCGGAGTTGAATACGCAGTATTTT. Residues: CASSLLGGLRSELNTQYF. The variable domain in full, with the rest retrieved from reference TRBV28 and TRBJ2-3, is DVKVTQSSRYLVKRTGEKVFLECVQDMDHENMFWYRQDPGLGLRLIYFSYDVKMKEKGDIPEGYSVSREKKERFSLILESASTNQTSMYLCASSLLGGLRSELNTQYFGPGTRLTVL.

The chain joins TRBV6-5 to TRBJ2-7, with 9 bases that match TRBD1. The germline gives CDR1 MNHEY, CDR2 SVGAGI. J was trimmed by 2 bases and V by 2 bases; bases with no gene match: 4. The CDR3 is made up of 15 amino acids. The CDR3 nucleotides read TGTGCCAGCAGTTACATGGGACAGGGAACCTACGAGCAGTACTTC. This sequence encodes CASSYMGQGTYEQYF.

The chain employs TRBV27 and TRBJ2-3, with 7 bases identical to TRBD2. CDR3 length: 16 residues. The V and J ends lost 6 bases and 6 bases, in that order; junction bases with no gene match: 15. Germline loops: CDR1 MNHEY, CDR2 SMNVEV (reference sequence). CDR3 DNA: TGTGCCAGCAGCCCCCTAGGGCGGGAGATAACGGATACGCAGTATTTT. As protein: CASSPLGREITDTQYF.

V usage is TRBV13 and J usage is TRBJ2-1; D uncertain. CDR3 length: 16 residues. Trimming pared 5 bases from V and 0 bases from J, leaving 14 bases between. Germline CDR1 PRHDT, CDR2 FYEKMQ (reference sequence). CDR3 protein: CASSQREASSYNEQFF. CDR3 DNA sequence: TGTGCCAGCAGCCAACGAGAGGCCAGCTCCTACAATGAGCAGTTCTTC.

CDR3 residues: CAWSAMGQIPYNEQFF. CDR3 coding DNA: TGTGCCTGGAGTGCTATGGGACAGATTCCTTACAATGAGCAGTTCTTC. The chain uses TRBV30 and TRBJ2-1, with TRBD1 matching over 7 bases. V was pared by 1 base and J by 4 bases, with 10 bases of the junction left unmatched. CDR1 and CDR2 from the germline V gene are GTSNPN and SVGIG (reference sequence). This CDR3 contains 16 residues.

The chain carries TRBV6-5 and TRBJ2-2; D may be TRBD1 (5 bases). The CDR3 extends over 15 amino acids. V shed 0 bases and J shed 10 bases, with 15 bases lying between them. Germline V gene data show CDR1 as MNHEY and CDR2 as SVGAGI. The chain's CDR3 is CASSYSTTASSELFF. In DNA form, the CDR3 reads TGTGCCAGCAGTTACTCTACGACAGCTAGTTCGGAGCTGTTTTTT.

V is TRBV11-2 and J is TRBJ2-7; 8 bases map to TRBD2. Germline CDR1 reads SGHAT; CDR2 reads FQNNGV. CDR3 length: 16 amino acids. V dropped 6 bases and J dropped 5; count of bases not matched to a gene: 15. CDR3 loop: CASSRQRGGRIDEQYF. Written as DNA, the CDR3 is TGTGCCAGCAGTCGACAACGGGGCGGGAGGATCGACGAGCAGTACTTC.

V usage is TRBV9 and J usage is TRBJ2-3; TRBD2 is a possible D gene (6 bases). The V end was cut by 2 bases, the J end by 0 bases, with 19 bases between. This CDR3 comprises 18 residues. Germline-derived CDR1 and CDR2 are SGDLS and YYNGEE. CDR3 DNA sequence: TGTGCCAGCAGCGTTTTCCCCCCGGGAGTCATCAGCACAGATACGCAGTATTTT. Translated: CASSVFPPGVISTDTQYF.

The DNA for the CDR3 is TGTGCCATCAGGGGACTAGCGGGGGGGAAAGAGACCCAGTACTTC. Protein: CAIRGLAGGKETQYF. This chain uses TRBV10-3 with TRBJ2-5; 16 bases fit TRBD2. The CDR3 consists of 15 residues. CDR1 and CDR2 from the germline V gene are ENHRY and SYGVKD. V dropped 6 bases and J dropped 3; count of bases not matched to a gene: 1.

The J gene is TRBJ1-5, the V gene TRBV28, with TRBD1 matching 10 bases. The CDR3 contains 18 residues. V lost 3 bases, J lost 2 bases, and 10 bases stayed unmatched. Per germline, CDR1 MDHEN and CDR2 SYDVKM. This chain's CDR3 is CASSLWTGGLFGNQPQHF. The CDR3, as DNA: TGTGCCAGCAGTTTGTGGACAGGGGGGTTGTTTGGCAATCAGCCCCAGCATTTT.

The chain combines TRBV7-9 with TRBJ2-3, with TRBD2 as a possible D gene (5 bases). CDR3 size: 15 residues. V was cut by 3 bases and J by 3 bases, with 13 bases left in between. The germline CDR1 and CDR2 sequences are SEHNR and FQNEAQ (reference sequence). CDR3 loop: CASSFSTGRTDTQYF. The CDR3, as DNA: TGTGCCAGCAGCTTCAGTACGGGAAGGACAGATACGCAGTATTTT.

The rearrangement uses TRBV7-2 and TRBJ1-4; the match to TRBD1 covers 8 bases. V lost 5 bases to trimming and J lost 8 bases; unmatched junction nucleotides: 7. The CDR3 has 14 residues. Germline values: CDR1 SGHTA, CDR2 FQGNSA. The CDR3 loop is CASSPGQGREKLFF. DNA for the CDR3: TGTGCCAGCAGCCCCGGACAGGGTCGGGAAAAACTGTTTTTT.

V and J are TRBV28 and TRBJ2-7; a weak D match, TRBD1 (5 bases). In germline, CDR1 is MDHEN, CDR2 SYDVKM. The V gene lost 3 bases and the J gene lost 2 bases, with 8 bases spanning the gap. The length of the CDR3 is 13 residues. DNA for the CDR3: TGTGCCAGCAGTTTGGACAACCCCTACGAGCAGTACTTC. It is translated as CASSLDNPYEQYF.